This T cell receptor (beta chain) was retrieved from a study of response to subunit inactivated influenza vaccine. Whole-study results and caveats: Authors suggested each seasonal flu vaccination may recruit only limited numbers of new T cells.

Looked up from germline, CDR1 is MNHEY and CDR2 is SVGAGI. V was pared by 6 bases and J by 5 bases, with 7 bases between. The CDR3 runs 12 residues. As regards this clonotype: The target antigen is unknown. Just one base apart from a much larger clone, this may be a read error.

MiXCR, applied by TCRdb to the RT-PCR reads, yields one record per CDR3 protein. Here the sample spans about 780,000 distinct CDR3 sequences, less than 20% being singletons. The sequencing used PBMCs from blood, collected about 5 days after vaccination. The receptor was derived from a man aged 45-65 years who received an inactivated influenza vaccine. The chain uses TRBV6-5 and TRBJ2-2; the D gene is possibly TRBD1 (5 bases). The CDR3 region has the DNA TGTGCCAGCAGCGCAGGGACCGGGGAGCTGTTTTTT. Its translation is CASSAGTGELFF.